Listed below are T cell receptor beta chains from one sample, sequenced in a study of shared clonotypes between healthy human individuals. TCRdb's table, derived via immunoSEQ multiplex PCR, lists solely in-frame clones and lacks some. Of approximately 710,000 clones listed, less than 95% are singletons. Sequencing was performed on memory CD8+ T cells from PBMCs. All receptors come from a man between 18 and 29 years old in good health. Some clones in this sample may be carry-over from other donors' samples. CDR3s include the opening cysteine and the closing phenylalanine or tryptophan. Fields, in order: V gene, clone size, D gene, J gene, CDR3 DNA, CDR3 protein. The D gene is left open where the match is weak. Clone sizes are given selectively: once, few, many, or a class where the clone is expanded.

v_call: TRBV27
clone_size: NA
d_call: NA
j_call: TRBJ2-7
cdr3_nt: TGTGCCAGCAGTTCGGCTATCCACGAGCAGTACTTC
cdr3_aa: CASSSAIHEQYF

v_call: TRBV4-2
clone_size: NA
d_call: NA
j_call: TRBJ2-1
cdr3_nt: TGTGCCGCCAGGGGGGACCCCCGGAACAATGAGCAGTTCTTC
cdr3_aa: CAARGDPRNNEQFF

v_call: TRBV29-1
clone_size: NA
d_call: TRBD2
j_call: TRBJ2-1
cdr3_nt: TGCAGCGGTATGACTAGCGGGACTAACAATGAGCAGTTCTTC
cdr3_aa: CSGMTSGTNNEQFF

v_call: TRBV9
clone_size: NA
d_call: NA
j_call: TRBJ2-5
cdr3_nt: TGTGCCAGCAGCGCCGGCCAGGGGAAAGGAGAGACCCAGTACTTC
cdr3_aa: CASSAGQGKGETQYF

v_call: TRBV2
clone_size: NA
d_call: TRBD2
j_call: TRBJ2-1
cdr3_nt: TGTGCCAGCAGTGGCGGCCCCGGGACTAGCCGCTACAATGAGCAGTTCTTC
cdr3_aa: CASSGGPGTSRYNEQFF

v_call: TRBV9
clone_size: once
d_call: NA
j_call: TRBJ2-3
cdr3_nt: TGTGCCAGCAGCGCCCTTAGCGGCGCCAAAGATACGCAGTATTTT
cdr3_aa: CASSALSGAKDTQYF

v_call: TRBV7-9
clone_size: NA
d_call: NA
j_call: TRBJ1-5
cdr3_nt: TGTGCCAGCAGCTTAGGCGGGGTCTATCAGCCCCAGCATTTT
cdr3_aa: CASSLGGVYQPQHF

v_call: TRBV28
clone_size: NA
d_call: NA
j_call: TRBJ2-7
cdr3_nt: TGTGCCAGCAGTCCTCAGGGAACCGAGCAGTACTTC
cdr3_aa: CASSPQGTEQYF

v_call: TRBV9
clone_size: NA
d_call: NA
j_call: TRBJ2-3
cdr3_nt: TGTGCCAGCAGCCCCCAAGATACGCAGTATTTT
cdr3_aa: CASSPQDTQYF

v_call: TRBV9
clone_size: NA
d_call: TRBD1
j_call: TRBJ2-1
cdr3_nt: TGTGCCAGCAGCACAGGGACAGGGAGTTTCAATGAGCAGTTCTTC
cdr3_aa: CASSTGTGSFNEQFF

v_call: TRBV15
clone_size: NA
d_call: NA
j_call: TRBJ2-1
cdr3_nt: TGTGCCACCAGCAGCCGAACAGGAGTGTCCTACAATGAGCAGTTCTTC
cdr3_aa: CATSSRTGVSYNEQFF

v_call: TRBV30
clone_size: once
d_call: NA
j_call: TRBJ2-2
cdr3_nt: TGTGCCTGGGCGGGGACCGGGGAGCTGTTTTTT
cdr3_aa: CAWAGTGELFF

v_call: TRBV10-2
clone_size: NA
d_call: NA
j_call: TRBJ1-5
cdr3_nt: TGCGCCAGCAGTGAGGGCACCGAGGGCAATCAGCCCCAGCATTTT
cdr3_aa: CASSEGTEGNQPQHF

v_call: TRBV29-1
clone_size: once
d_call: NA
j_call: TRBJ2-7
cdr3_nt: TGCAGCGTGGTAAAGGACGGAGAACCCTACGAGCAGTACTTC
cdr3_aa: CSVVKDGEPYEQYF

v_call: TRBV7-9
clone_size: NA
d_call: NA
j_call: TRBJ2-7
cdr3_nt: TGTGCCAGCAGCTTCTCGACAGGTTCCTACGAGCAGTACTTC
cdr3_aa: CASSFSTGSYEQYF

v_call: TRBV11-2
clone_size: NA
d_call: TRBD1
j_call: TRBJ2-3
cdr3_nt: TGTGCCAGCAGTGATACAGGGGTGGTTCCAGATACGCAGTATTTT
cdr3_aa: CASSDTGVVPDTQYF

v_call: TRBV6-1
clone_size: once
d_call: TRBD2
j_call: TRBJ2-7
cdr3_nt: TGTGCCAGCAGCGGGGGCGGGAGGGGCGAGCAGTACTTC
cdr3_aa: CASSGGGRGEQYF

v_call: TRBV4-3
clone_size: NA
d_call: NA
j_call: TRBJ1-5
cdr3_nt: TGCGCCAGCAGCCAGGCCTGGGAGATCAATCAGCCCCAGCATTTT
cdr3_aa: CASSQAWEINQPQHF

v_call: TRBV11-2
clone_size: NA
d_call: NA
j_call: TRBJ2-3
cdr3_nt: TGTGCCAGCAGCTTATTCCCCGGCGCAGATACGCAGTATTTT
cdr3_aa: CASSLFPGADTQYF

v_call: TRBV27
clone_size: NA
d_call: NA
j_call: TRBJ2-1
cdr3_nt: TGTGCCAGCAGTATATCGAACAATGAGCAGTTCTTC
cdr3_aa: CASSISNNEQFF

v_call: TRBV18
clone_size: NA
d_call: TRBD1
j_call: TRBJ2-1
cdr3_nt: TGTGCCAGCTCACCATTTCCTGCAGGGGGTTTTCGTAACAATGAGCAGTTCTTC
cdr3_aa: CASSPFPAGGFRNNEQFF

v_call: TRBV18
clone_size: NA
d_call: NA
j_call: TRBJ2-5
cdr3_nt: TGTGCCAGCTCACCAAACGGGAGTGGGGAGACCCAGTACTTC
cdr3_aa: CASSPNGSGETQYF

v_call: TRBV30
clone_size: NA
d_call: TRBD1
j_call: TRBJ2-7
cdr3_nt: TGTGCCTGGAGTGTCAAACTCGGACAGGGAAACTTC
cdr3_aa: CAWSVKLGQGNF

v_call: TRBV9
clone_size: NA
d_call: TRBD1
j_call: TRBJ1-2
cdr3_nt: TGTGCCAGCAGCGCGCCCTTAACAGACAGGGGGCGCGACTATGGCTACACCTTC
cdr3_aa: CASSAPLTDRGRDYGYTF

v_call: TRBV5-1
clone_size: NA
d_call: NA
j_call: TRBJ2-1
cdr3_nt: TGCGCCAGCAGCTTTTCAGCGGAGGGTAGCTCCTACAATGAGCAGTTCTTC
cdr3_aa: CASSFSAEGSSYNEQFF

v_call: TRBV27
clone_size: NA
d_call: TRBD2
j_call: TRBJ2-7
cdr3_nt: TGTGCCAGCAGTCCGTTCGGGAGCCCGGGGGGCGAGCAGTACTTC
cdr3_aa: CASSPFGSPGGEQYF

v_call: TRBV10-3
clone_size: NA
d_call: NA
j_call: TRBJ2-4
cdr3_nt: TGTGCCATCAGTGAGTCGTGGTCGGGAGCCAAAAACATTCAGTACTTC
cdr3_aa: CAISESWSGAKNIQYF

v_call: TRBV21-1
clone_size: NA
d_call: NA
j_call: TRBJ1-1
cdr3_nt: TGTGCCAGCAGCATTACAGGGGGTGGAGGGCGAAGCACTGAAGCTTTCTTT
cdr3_aa: CASSITGGGGRSTEAFF

v_call: TRBV28
clone_size: NA
d_call: NA
j_call: TRBJ2-3
cdr3_nt: TGTGCCAGCAGTTTATCCGAAGGAACCCCTCGCACAGATACGCAGTATTTT
cdr3_aa: CASSLSEGTPRTDTQYF

v_call: TRBV27
clone_size: NA
d_call: NA
j_call: TRBJ1-2
cdr3_nt: TGTGCCAGCAGTCCTCTGGGGGCCCCCCGCGGCTACACCTTC
cdr3_aa: CASSPLGAPRGYTF

v_call: TRBV27
clone_size: NA
d_call: NA
j_call: TRBJ2-7
cdr3_nt: TGTGCCAGCAGTTTATATCTTGGTAGGGGTTACGAGCAGTACTTC
cdr3_aa: CASSLYLGRGYEQYF

v_call: TRBV7-6
clone_size: NA
d_call: NA
j_call: TRBJ1-1
cdr3_nt: TGTGCCAGCAGTATCGGGGGGCGGACTGAAGCTTTCTTT
cdr3_aa: CASSIGGRTEAFF

v_call: TRBV2
clone_size: NA
d_call: NA
j_call: TRBJ2-5
cdr3_nt: TGTGCCAGCGCTCAAGGGTGGGTAGAGACCCAGTACTTC
cdr3_aa: CASAQGWVETQYF

v_call: TRBV5-5
clone_size: NA
d_call: TRBD2
j_call: TRBJ2-1
cdr3_nt: TGTGCCAGCAGCTCGGGACTAGCGGTCTACAATGAGCAGTTCTTC
cdr3_aa: CASSSGLAVYNEQFF

v_call: TRBV13
clone_size: NA
d_call: TRBD2
j_call: TRBJ2-3
cdr3_nt: TGTGCCAGCAGCCCCAGACTAGCGCGCACAGATACGCAGTATTTT
cdr3_aa: CASSPRLARTDTQYF

v_call: TRBV15
clone_size: NA
d_call: TRBD2
j_call: TRBJ2-3
cdr3_nt: TGTGCCACAGGACTAGCGGGAGGAGATACGCAGTATTTT
cdr3_aa: CATGLAGGDTQYF

v_call: TRBV6-5
clone_size: NA
d_call: NA
j_call: TRBJ2-1
cdr3_nt: TGTGCCAGCGCCCCGGGAAGCTCCTACAATGAGCAGTTCTTC
cdr3_aa: CASAPGSSYNEQFF

v_call: TRBV14
clone_size: once
d_call: NA
j_call: TRBJ2-1
cdr3_nt: TGTGCCAGCAGCCAAGACTCAGCGCTTCCCTACAATGAGCAGTTCTTC
cdr3_aa: CASSQDSALPYNEQFF

v_call: TRBV11-1
clone_size: NA
d_call: TRBD2
j_call: TRBJ2-5
cdr3_nt: TGTGCCAGCAGCTTAGAAGCTAGCGGGACCCAAGAGACCCAGTACTTC
cdr3_aa: CASSLEASGTQETQYF

v_call: TRBV10-1
clone_size: NA
d_call: NA
j_call: TRBJ1-2
cdr3_nt: TGCGCCAGCAGTGAGTCGATATCAGGAGGGGCTGGGGGCTACACCTTC
cdr3_aa: CASSESISGGAGGYTF

v_call: TRBV28
clone_size: NA
d_call: NA
j_call: TRBJ2-1
cdr3_nt: TGTGCCAGCAGTTTCACTCCGGCGACTTACTCCTACAATGAGCAGTTCTTC
cdr3_aa: CASSFTPATYSYNEQFF

v_call: TRBV4-1
clone_size: NA
d_call: TRBD1
j_call: TRBJ2-7
cdr3_nt: TGCGCCAGCAGCCCGGGACAGGGAATTTCCTACGAGCAGTACTTC
cdr3_aa: CASSPGQGISYEQYF

v_call: TRBV15
clone_size: NA
d_call: NA
j_call: TRBJ2-2
cdr3_nt: TGTGCCACCAGGAGCAGTCCCGGGGAGCTGTTTTTT
cdr3_aa: CATRSSPGELFF

v_call: TRBV7-3
clone_size: NA
d_call: TRBD2
j_call: TRBJ2-1
cdr3_nt: TGTGCCAGCAGCTCGGCGGGAGGGGGAAATGAGCAGTTCTTC
cdr3_aa: CASSSAGGGNEQFF

v_call: TRBV5-6
clone_size: NA
d_call: NA
j_call: TRBJ2-1
cdr3_nt: TGTGCCAGCACACTTAGGTGGGGTGAGCAGTTCTTC
cdr3_aa: CASTLRWGEQFF

v_call: TRBV19
clone_size: once
d_call: TRBD1
j_call: TRBJ1-1
cdr3_nt: TGTGCCAGTAGTCTCAGGGGGCTAAGCACTGAAGCTTTCTTT
cdr3_aa: CASSLRGLSTEAFF

v_call: TRBV6-1
clone_size: NA
d_call: NA
j_call: TRBJ2-7
cdr3_nt: TGTGCCAGCAGTGGGCCGGAGGGTGCGAACGAGCAGTACTTC
cdr3_aa: CASSGPEGANEQYF

v_call: TRBV19
clone_size: NA
d_call: NA
j_call: TRBJ2-1
cdr3_nt: TGTGCCAGTAGTATCGGACAGAGCTCCTACAATGAGCAGTTCTTC
cdr3_aa: CASSIGQSSYNEQFF

v_call: TRBV7-5
clone_size: NA
d_call: NA
j_call: TRBJ2-3
cdr3_nt: TGTGTCAGAAGCGGAGGGACAGGGGATGGAGGCACAGATACGCAGTATTTT
cdr3_aa: CVRSGGTGDGGTDTQYF

v_call: TRBV7-6
clone_size: NA
d_call: NA
j_call: TRBJ1-5
cdr3_nt: TGTGCCAGCAGCTTAGAAGCCAGGCTGACAAGCAATCAGCCCCAGCATTTT
cdr3_aa: CASSLEARLTSNQPQHF

v_call: TRBV29-1
clone_size: NA
d_call: NA
j_call: TRBJ2-1
cdr3_nt: TGCAGCAGTAAATTCAGCGGAGGGCCCAATGAGCAGTTCTTC
cdr3_aa: CSSKFSGGPNEQFF

v_call: TRBV29-1
clone_size: NA
d_call: NA
j_call: TRBJ1-1
cdr3_nt: TGCAGCGTTGATGGGGGGACACCAACTGAAGCTTTCTTT
cdr3_aa: CSVDGGTPTEAFF

v_call: TRBV4-3
clone_size: NA
d_call: NA
j_call: TRBJ1-3
cdr3_nt: TGCGCCAGCAGCCCGAGTGTTTCGTCGAACACCATATATTTT
cdr3_aa: CASSPSVSSNTIYF

v_call: TRBV4-1
clone_size: NA
d_call: NA
j_call: TRBJ2-1
cdr3_nt: TGCGCCAGCAGCCAAGGTGTCAGGGGTCCATACAATGAGCAGTTCTTC
cdr3_aa: CASSQGVRGPYNEQFF

v_call: TRBV5-6
clone_size: once
d_call: TRBD2
j_call: TRBJ2-7
cdr3_nt: TGTGCCAGCGGTAGCGGGGGTACCCTCTACGAGCAGTACTTC
cdr3_aa: CASGSGGTLYEQYF

v_call: TRBV7-8
clone_size: NA
d_call: TRBD1
j_call: TRBJ2-2
cdr3_nt: TGTGCCAGCAGCCCCAATACAGGGGGCAGCGGGGAGCTGTTTTTT
cdr3_aa: CASSPNTGGSGELFF

v_call: TRBV9
clone_size: NA
d_call: TRBD1
j_call: TRBJ2-7
cdr3_nt: TGTGCCAGCAGCCCCCAGGGACAGTCCTACGAGCAGTACTTC
cdr3_aa: CASSPQGQSYEQYF

v_call: TRBV4-1
clone_size: NA
d_call: NA
j_call: TRBJ2-7
cdr3_nt: TGCGCCAGCAGCCAAGATAGGGCAGCCCTTTCCTACGAGCAGTACTTC
cdr3_aa: CASSQDRAALSYEQYF

v_call: TRBV29-1
clone_size: NA
d_call: NA
j_call: TRBJ1-1
cdr3_nt: TGCAGCGTTGAGTCAGGTGCTGAAGCTTTCTTT
cdr3_aa: CSVESGAEAFF

v_call: TRBV7-9
clone_size: NA
d_call: NA
j_call: TRBJ1-1
cdr3_nt: TGTGCCAGCAATATAAAGTTTGGCACTGAAGCTTTCTTT
cdr3_aa: CASNIKFGTEAFF